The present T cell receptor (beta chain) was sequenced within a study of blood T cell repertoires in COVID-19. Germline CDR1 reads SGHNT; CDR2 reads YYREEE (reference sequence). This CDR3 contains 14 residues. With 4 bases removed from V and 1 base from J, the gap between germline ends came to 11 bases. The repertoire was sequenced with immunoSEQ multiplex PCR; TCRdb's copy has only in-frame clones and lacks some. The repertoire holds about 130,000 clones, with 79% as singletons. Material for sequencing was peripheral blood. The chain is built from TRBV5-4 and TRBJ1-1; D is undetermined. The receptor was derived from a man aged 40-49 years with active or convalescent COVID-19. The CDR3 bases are TGTGCCAGCAGCCGCGAGGGAGGGAACACTGAAGCTTTCTTT. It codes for CASSREGGNTEAFF.